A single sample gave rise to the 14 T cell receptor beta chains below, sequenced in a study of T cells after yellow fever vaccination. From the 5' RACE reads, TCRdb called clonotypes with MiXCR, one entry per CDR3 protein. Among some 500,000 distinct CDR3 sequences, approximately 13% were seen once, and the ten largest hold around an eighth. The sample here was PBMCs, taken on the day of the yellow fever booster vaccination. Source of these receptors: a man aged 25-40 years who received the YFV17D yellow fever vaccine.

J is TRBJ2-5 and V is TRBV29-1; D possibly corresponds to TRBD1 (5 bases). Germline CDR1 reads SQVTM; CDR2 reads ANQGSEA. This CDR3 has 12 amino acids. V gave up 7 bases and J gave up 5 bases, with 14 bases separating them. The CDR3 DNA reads TGCAGCGAAATGCAGGGATCGGAGACCCAGTACTTC. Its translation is CSEMQGSETQYF.

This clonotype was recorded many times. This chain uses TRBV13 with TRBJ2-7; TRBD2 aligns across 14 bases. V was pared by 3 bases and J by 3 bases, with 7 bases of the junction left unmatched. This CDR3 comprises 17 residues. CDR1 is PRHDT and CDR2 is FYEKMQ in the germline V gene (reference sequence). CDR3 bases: TGTGCCAGCAGCTTTGGGTTGGGACTAGCGGGAGTCTACGAGCAGTACTTC. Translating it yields CASSFGLGLAGVYEQYF.

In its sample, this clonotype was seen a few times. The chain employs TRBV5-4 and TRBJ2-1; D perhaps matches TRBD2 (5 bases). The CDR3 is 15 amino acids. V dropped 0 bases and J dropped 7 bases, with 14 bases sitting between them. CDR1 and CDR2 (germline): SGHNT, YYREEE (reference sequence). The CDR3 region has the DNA TGTGCCAGCAGCTTGGTTTACAGCGGCATAAATGAGCAGTTCTTC. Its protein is CASSLVYSGINEQFF. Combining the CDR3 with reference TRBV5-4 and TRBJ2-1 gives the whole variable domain ETGVTQSPTHLIKTRGQQVTLRCSSQSGHNTVSWYQQALGQGPQFIFQYYREEENGRGNFPPRFSGLQFPNYSSELNVNALELDDSALYLCASSLVYSGINEQFFGPGTRLTVL.

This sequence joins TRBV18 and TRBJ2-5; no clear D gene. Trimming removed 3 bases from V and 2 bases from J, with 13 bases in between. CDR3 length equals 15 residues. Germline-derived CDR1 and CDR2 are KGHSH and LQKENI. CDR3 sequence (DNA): TGTGCCAGCTCACCCCGCCGTGACGGTCAAGAGACCCAGTACTTC. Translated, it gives CASSPRRDGQETQYF.

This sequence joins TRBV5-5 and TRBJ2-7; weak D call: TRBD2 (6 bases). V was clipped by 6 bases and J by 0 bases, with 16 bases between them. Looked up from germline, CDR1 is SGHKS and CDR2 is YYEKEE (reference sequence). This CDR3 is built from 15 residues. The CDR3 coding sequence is TGTGCCAGCATGGGAGGTCAGGAAAGCTCCTACGAGCAGTACTTC. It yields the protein CASMGGQESSYEQYF.

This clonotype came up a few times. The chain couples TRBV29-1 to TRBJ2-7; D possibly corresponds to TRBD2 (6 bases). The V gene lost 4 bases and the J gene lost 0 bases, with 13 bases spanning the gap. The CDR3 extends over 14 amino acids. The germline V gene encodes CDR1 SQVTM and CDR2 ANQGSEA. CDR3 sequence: CSVGAPGSSYEQYF. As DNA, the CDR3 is TGCAGCGTTGGGGCCCCCGGGAGCTCCTACGAGCAGTACTTC.

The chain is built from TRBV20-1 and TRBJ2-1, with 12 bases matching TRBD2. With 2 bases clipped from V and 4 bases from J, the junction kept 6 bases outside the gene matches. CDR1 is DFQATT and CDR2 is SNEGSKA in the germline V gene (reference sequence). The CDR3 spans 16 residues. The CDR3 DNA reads TGCAGTGCTAGACGGACTAGCGGGATTTCTTACAATGAGCAGTTCTTC. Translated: CSARRTSGISYNEQFF.

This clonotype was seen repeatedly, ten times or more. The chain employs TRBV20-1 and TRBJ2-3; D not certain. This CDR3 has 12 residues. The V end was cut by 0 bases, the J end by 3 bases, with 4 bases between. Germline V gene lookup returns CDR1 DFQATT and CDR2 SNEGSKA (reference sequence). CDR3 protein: CSARDPTDTQYF. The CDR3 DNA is TGCAGTGCTAGAGATCCGACAGATACGCAGTATTTT.

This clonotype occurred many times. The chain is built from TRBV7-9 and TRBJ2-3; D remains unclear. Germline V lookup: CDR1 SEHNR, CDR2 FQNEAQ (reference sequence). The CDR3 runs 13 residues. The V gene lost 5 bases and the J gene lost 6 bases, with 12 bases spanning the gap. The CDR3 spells CASSQPAGDTQYF. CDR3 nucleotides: TGTGCCAGCAGCCAACCGGCCGGGGATACGCAGTATTTT.

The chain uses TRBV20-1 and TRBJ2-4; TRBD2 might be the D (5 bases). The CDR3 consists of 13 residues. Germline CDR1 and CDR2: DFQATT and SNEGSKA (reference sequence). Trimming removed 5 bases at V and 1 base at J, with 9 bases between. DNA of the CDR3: TGCAGTGCTGCGGGTGGTGCCAAAAACATTCAGTACTTC. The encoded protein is CSAAGGAKNIQYF.

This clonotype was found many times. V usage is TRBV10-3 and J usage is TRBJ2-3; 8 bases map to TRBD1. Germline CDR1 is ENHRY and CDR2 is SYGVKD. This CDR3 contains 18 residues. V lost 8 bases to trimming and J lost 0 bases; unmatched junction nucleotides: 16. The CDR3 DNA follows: TGTGCCATCGGAGGGGGACAGGATATCGTGGGGAGCACAGATACGCAGTATTTT. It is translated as CAIGGGQDIVGSTDTQYF.

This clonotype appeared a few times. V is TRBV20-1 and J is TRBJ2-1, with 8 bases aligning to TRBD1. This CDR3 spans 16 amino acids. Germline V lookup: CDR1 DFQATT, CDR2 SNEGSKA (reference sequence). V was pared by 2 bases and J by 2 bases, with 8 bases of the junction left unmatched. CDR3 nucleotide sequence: TGCAGTGCTAGACCCGACAGGGGAAAGACCTACAATGAGCAGTTCTTC. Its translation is CSARPDRGKTYNEQFF.

The CDR3 DNA reads TGCGCCAGCAGCCAATACCAGAACACCGGGGAGCTGTTTTTT. It translates to CASSQYQNTGELFF. The gene calls are TRBV4-3 and TRBJ2-2, with unresolved D. The V gene lost 2 bases and the J gene lost 1 base, with 5 bases spanning the gap. Germline V gives CDR1 LGHNA, CDR2 YSLEER. The CDR3 extends over 14 amino acids.

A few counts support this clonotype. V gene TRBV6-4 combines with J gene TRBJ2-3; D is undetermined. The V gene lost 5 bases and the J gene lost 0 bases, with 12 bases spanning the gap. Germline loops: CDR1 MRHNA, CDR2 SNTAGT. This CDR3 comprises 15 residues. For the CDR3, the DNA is TGTGCCAGCAGTCGAACGGCGGATAGCACAGATACGCAGTATTTT. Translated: CASSRTADSTDTQYF.